A selection of T cell receptor beta chains follows, all from one sample in a study of blood T cell repertoires in COVID-19. TCRdb's table, derived via immunoSEQ multiplex PCR, lists solely in-frame clones and lacks some. The data show about 140,000 clones, with roughly 86% seen just once and less than 6.5% held by the top ten. The sequenced sample consisted of peripheral blood. The receptors derive from a human donor in a cohort sampled during active COVID-19. Each CDR3 is given with its conserved first and last residue. The order of the fields is J gene, V gene, CDR3 length, CDR3 protein.

j_gene: TRBJ1-4
v_gene: TRBV15
len: 13
CDR3aa: CATSTALLGRLFF

j_gene: TRBJ2-7
v_gene: TRBV12-3/TRBV12-4
len: 12
CDR3aa: CASTVGGVKQYF

j_gene: TRBJ2-5
v_gene: TRBV6-5
len: 13
CDR3aa: CASSRDRGETQYF

j_gene: TRBJ2-5
v_gene: TRBV11-3
len: 14
CDR3aa: CASSLGGRGETQYF

j_gene: TRBJ1-4
v_gene: TRBV19
len: 16
CDR3aa: CASRQGTTGGDEKLFF

j_gene: TRBJ1-1
v_gene: TRBV28
len: 12
CDR3aa: CASREAYTEAFF

j_gene: TRBJ2-3
v_gene: TRBV28
len: 16
CDR3aa: CASSLASGTLTDTQYF

j_gene: TRBJ2-6
v_gene: TRBV28
len: 14
CDR3aa: CASSFYLGANVLTF

j_gene: TRBJ1-2
v_gene: TRBV6-5
len: 14
CDR3aa: CASSPGTGGYGYTF

j_gene: TRBJ2-3
v_gene: TRBV13
len: 15
CDR3aa: CASSSPGQGTDTQYF

j_gene: TRBJ2-1
v_gene: TRBV5-6
len: 15
CDR3aa: CASSLGTIPNNEQFF

j_gene: TRBJ2-1
v_gene: TRBV7-3
len: 20
CDR3aa: CASSSQTSGGRQSSYNEQFF

j_gene: TRBJ2-1
v_gene: TRBV7-9
len: 19
CDR3aa: CASSLRLAGGQPTYNEQFF

j_gene: TRBJ2-5
v_gene: TRBV10-3
len: 13
CDR3aa: CAISESLNGAQYF

j_gene: TRBJ2-1
v_gene: TRBV7-6
len: 17
CDR3aa: CASSLGLVGGLRNEQFF

j_gene: TRBJ1-2
v_gene: TRBV7-2
len: 14
CDR3aa: CASSLWSRDYGYTF

j_gene: TRBJ2-1
v_gene: TRBV12-3/TRBV12-4
len: 13
CDR3aa: CASSLGLVNEQFF

j_gene: TRBJ1-6
v_gene: TRBV5-4
len: 15
CDR3aa: CASSSQRGLNSPLHF

j_gene: TRBJ2-1
v_gene: TRBV9
len: 16
CDR3aa: CASSEVTGTGNNEQFF

j_gene: TRBJ1-2
v_gene: TRBV28
len: 13
CDR3aa: CASRQGWNYGYTF

j_gene: TRBJ2-1
v_gene: TRBV12-3/TRBV12-4
len: 13
CDR3aa: CASSPLAVDEQFF

j_gene: TRBJ2-2
v_gene: TRBV29-1
len: 14
CDR3aa: CSVGKDRGTGELFF

j_gene: TRBJ2-3
v_gene: TRBV5-5
len: 15
CDR3aa: CASSLQVGSPDTQYF

j_gene: TRBJ2-6
v_gene: TRBV2
len: 16
CDR3aa: CASSVAGDSGANVLTF

j_gene: TRBJ2-7
v_gene: TRBV7-3
len: 13
CDR3aa: CASSLSMWSEQYF

j_gene: TRBJ2-5
v_gene: TRBV28
len: 12
CDR3aa: CASSEIEETQYF

j_gene: TRBJ1-5
v_gene: TRBV24-1
len: 13
CDR3aa: CATSAGGNQPQHF

j_gene: TRBJ2-7
v_gene: TRBV11-2
len: 14
CDR3aa: CASSSTGNPYEQYF

j_gene: TRBJ2-3
v_gene: TRBV15
len: 14
CDR3aa: CATSRDGRADTQYF

j_gene: TRBJ1-1
v_gene: TRBV5-1
len: 14
CDR3aa: CASSLDRLNTEAFF

j_gene: TRBJ2-2
v_gene: TRBV2
len: 12
CDR3aa: CASSVLPGELFF

j_gene: TRBJ2-1
v_gene: TRBV9
len: 12
CDR3aa: CASSVADNEQFF

j_gene: TRBJ2-7
v_gene: TRBV2
len: 15
CDR3aa: CASNPVGGSGYEQYF

j_gene: TRBJ2-3
v_gene: TRBV29-1
len: 15
CDR3aa: CSAPRTGQSTDTQYF

j_gene: TRBJ2-7
v_gene: TRBV4-2
len: 15
CDR3aa: CASSQEWRTSGRRHF

j_gene: TRBJ2-7
v_gene: TRBV6-2/TRBV6-3
len: 14
CDR3aa: CASSTPRGTYEQYF

j_gene: TRBJ2-1
v_gene: TRBV7-3
len: 13
CDR3aa: CASSPRPGDEQFF

j_gene: TRBJ2-1
v_gene: TRBV19
len: 13
CDR3aa: CASEAGSYNEQFF

j_gene: TRBJ1-2
v_gene: TRBV5-1
len: 13
CDR3aa: CASSLVVRGGYTF